This entry lists 5 T cell receptor beta chains sequenced from one sample in a study of CD8 T cells in Susac syndrome. With random hexamers, reverse transcription was performed on roughly 0.45 to 1 ug of RNA. Via MiXCR, TCRdb re-called the immunoSEQ multiplex PCR reads, giving one row per CDR3 protein. The data show around 150,000 distinct CDR3 sequences, with 94% seen just once and about 0.086% held by the top ten. The sample was CD4+ T cells from PBMCs. Receptors originate from a human donor with multiple sclerosis.

As concerns this clonotype: At one end the junction does not follow the germline gene, possibly because of a read error. The chain is built from TRBV12-3 or TRBV12-4 and TRBJ2-2; 10 bases line up with TRBD1. This CDR3 is 14 amino acids long. In nucleotides, the CDR3 is TGTGCCTGCAGTTCGGGACAGGGGACCGGGGAGCTGTTTTTT. Amino acid sequence: CACSSGQGTGELFF.

V is TRBV3-1 and J is TRBJ1-2; D unresolved. The CDR3 has 15 amino acids. V was clipped by 1 base and J by 3 bases, with 12 bases between them. Germline-derived CDR1 and CDR2 are LGHDT and YNNKEL (reference sequence). CDR3 bases: TGTGCCAGCAGCCAAGGGGCCGGTGTCGACTATGGCTACACCTTC. This encodes CASSQGAGVDYGYTF.

J is TRBJ2-1 and V is TRBV7-2; no clear D. Looked up from germline, CDR1 is SGHTA and CDR2 is FQGNSA. V was clipped by 4 bases and J by 0 bases, with 10 bases between them. There are 15 residues in the CDR3. The CDR3 sequence: CASSSAMSSYNEQFF. CDR3 nucleotides: TGTGCCAGCAGCTCCGCGATGAGCTCCTACAATGAGCAGTTCTTC.

The rearrangement uses TRBV7-9 and TRBJ2-4; D is possibly TRBD1 or TRBD2 (5 bases each). The CDR3 totals 19 residues. Trimming stripped 5 bases from V and 0 bases from J, with 23 bases between. Germline assignment: CDR1 SEHNR and CDR2 FQNEAQ (reference sequence). The CDR3 is CASSPKRRGASLAKNIQYF. The CDR3 DNA sequence: TGTGCCAGCAGCCCTAAACGAAGAGGGGCCAGTCTAGCCAAAAACATTCAGTACTTC.

This clonotype has a single count. The V gene is TRBV28, the J gene TRBJ1-5; maybe TRBD1 (5 bases). Germline values: CDR1 MDHEN, CDR2 SYDVKM. The V end was cut by 7 bases, the J end by 2 bases, with 9 bases between. The CDR3 length is 13 residues. CDR3 DNA sequence: TGTGCCAGCAATCGGGGGGGCAATCAGCCCCAGCATTTT. Translation gives CASNRGGNQPQHF.